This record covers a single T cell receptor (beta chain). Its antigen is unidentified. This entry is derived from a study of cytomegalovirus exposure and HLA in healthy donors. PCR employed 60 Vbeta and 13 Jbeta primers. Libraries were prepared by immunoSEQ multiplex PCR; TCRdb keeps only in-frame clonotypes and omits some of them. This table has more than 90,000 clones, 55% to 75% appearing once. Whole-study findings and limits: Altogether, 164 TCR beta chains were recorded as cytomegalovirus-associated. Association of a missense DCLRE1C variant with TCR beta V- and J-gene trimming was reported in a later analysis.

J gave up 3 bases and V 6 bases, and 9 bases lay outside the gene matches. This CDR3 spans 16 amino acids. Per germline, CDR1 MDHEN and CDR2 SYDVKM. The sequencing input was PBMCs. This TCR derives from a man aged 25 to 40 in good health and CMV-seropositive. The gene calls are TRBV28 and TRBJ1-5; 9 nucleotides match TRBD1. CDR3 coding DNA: TGTGCCAGCAGGAGTACCGGGACAGGGTACAATCAGCCCCAGCATTTT. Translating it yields CASRSTGTGYNQPQHF. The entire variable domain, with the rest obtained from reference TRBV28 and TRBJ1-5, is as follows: DVKVTQSSRYLVKRTGEKVFLECVQDMDHENMFWYRQDPGLGLRLIYFSYDVKMKEKGDIPEGYSVSREKKERFSLILESASTNQTSMYLCASRSTGTGYNQPQHFGDGTRLSIL.